This T cell receptor (beta chain) was sequenced during a study of CD8 T cells in ankylosing spondylitis. The V end was cut by 4 bases, the J end by 8 bases, with 17 bases between. The CDR3 loop spans 14 amino acids. From germline, CDR1 is SNHLY and CDR2 FYNNEI. The sample holds many counts of this clonotype. As yet, its antigen is unknown. MiXCR, applied by TCRdb to the 5' RACE reads, yields one record per CDR3 protein. Among 85,000 to 100,000 distinct CDR3 sequences listed, roughly 8.3% were seen once. General study points: Matched synovial fluid from ankylosing spondylitis patients was reported to be enriched for disease-linked clones. Reports of some motif variants in reactive arthritis synovial fluid and blood predate this one. Relatively scarce in peripheral blood, disease-linked clones were CD8+.

This receptor was taken from a male donor with ankylosing spondylitis or in good health (not recorded which). J is TRBJ1-2 and V is TRBV2; tentative D call: TRBD1 (6 bases). The material sequenced was blood, either unsorted or a sorted T cell fraction (not recorded which). Here the CDR3 reads CASSVGQTVKGYTF. The CDR3 nucleotides read TGTGCCAGCAGTGTTGGACAGACCGTTAAGGGCTACACCTTC.